The 16 T cell receptor beta chains reported below all come from one sample, sequenced in a study of T cells after yellow fever vaccination. TCRdb independently ran MiXCR on the 5' RACE reads; one entry per CDR3 protein. There are 450,000 to 600,000 distinct CDR3 sequences in the sample; around a sixth occur only once, and 15% to 20% lies in the top ten. The sample here was PBMCs, taken 5 days after the first yellow fever vaccination. Source of these receptors: a man younger than 35 who received the YFV17D yellow fever vaccine.

The chain has TRBV4-3 and TRBJ2-7; D is possibly TRBD1 (6 bases). Germline CDR1 and CDR2: LGHNA and YSLEER. The CDR3 extends over 15 amino acids. V gave up 0 bases and J gave up 4 bases, with 13 bases separating them. CDR3 sequence reads: CASSQDSDRAYEQYF. The CDR3 DNA sequence: TGCGCCAGCAGCCAAGATTCGGACAGAGCGTACGAGCAGTACTTC.

In this sample, this clonotype turned up a few times. The chain links TRBV4-1 to TRBJ1-2; no reliable D call. CDR1 and CDR2 (germline): MGHRA, YSYEKL. V lost 1 base and J lost 8, with 14 bases in between. CDR3 length: 14 residues. The CDR3: CASSQGFGPAGYTF. CDR3 bases: TGCGCCAGCAGCCAAGGATTCGGACCAGCCGGCTACACCTTC.

The rearrangement links TRBV18 to TRBJ2-3, with D maybe TRBD2 (6 bases). V was shortened by 0 bases and J by 5 bases, with 24 bases between the two germline ends. This CDR3 has 19 residues. Germline CDR1 KGHSH, CDR2 LQKENI. CDR3 region: CASSPPSQGTVDGGDTQYF. CDR3 coding DNA: TGTGCCAGCTCACCACCGTCGCAGGGTACGGTAGACGGGGGAGATACGCAGTATTTT.

This clonotype was picked up a small number of times. The chain has TRBV5-4 and TRBJ2-3, with D possibly being TRBD1 (6 bases). This CDR3 spans 14 amino acids. The germline V and J ends were trimmed by 0 bases and 2 bases, with 7 bases remaining between them. The germline V gene encodes CDR1 SGHNT and CDR2 YYREEE (reference sequence). In DNA, the CDR3 is TGTGCCAGCAGCTTGGGGACAGACACAGATACGCAGTATTTT. It yields the protein CASSLGTDTDTQYF.

The CDR3 reads CASRSPGGHYEQYF. The CDR3 DNA is TGTGCCAGCAGATCCCCCGGCGGCCACTACGAGCAGTACTTC. The V and J genes are TRBV21-1 and TRBJ2-7; the D call of TRBD1 is as the table states it, not checked on the DNA. TRBV21-1 is listed as a pseudogene. CDR3 length equals 14 residues.

The chain is built from TRBV2 and TRBJ2-1; 9 nucleotides agree with TRBD2. The V gene's germline CDR1 is SNHLY and CDR2 FYNNEI. After removal of 7 bases from V and 4 bases from J, the junction contained 5 bases not matched to a gene. The CDR3 sequence is 14 residues long. The CDR3 sequence: CASTRGGGYNEQFF. In nucleotides, the CDR3 is TGTGCCAGCACTCGCGGGGGGGGATACAATGAGCAGTTCTTC.

The rearrangement joins TRBV20-1 to TRBJ2-3; either TRBD1 or TRBD2 may fit D (6 bases each). This CDR3 is built from 12 residues. Germline CDR1 reads DFQATT; CDR2 reads SNEGSKA (reference sequence). Deletions cut 7 bases from V and 5 bases from J, with 13 bases between. The CDR3 DNA reads TGCAGTGGTCAAGGGGGAGGAGATACGCAGTATTTT. It is translated as CSGQGGGDTQYF.

J is TRBJ1-1 and V is TRBV20-1; a weak D match, TRBD1 (6 bases). Germline loops: CDR1 DFQATT, CDR2 SNEGSKA (reference sequence). The CDR3 is 14 residues long. Trimming left V 3 bases short and J 4 bases short, with 15 bases between. The CDR3 loop is CSARPGGVSTEAFF. The CDR3 region has the DNA TGCAGTGCTAGGCCCGGGGGCGTTAGCACTGAAGCTTTCTTT.

The rearrangement uses TRBV6-2 or TRBV6-3 and TRBJ2-4, with D hard to call. The CDR3 is 15 residues long. The V end was cut by 2 bases, the J end by 8 bases, with 16 bases between. Germline loops: CDR1 MNHEY, CDR2 SVGEGT. CDR3 DNA: TGTGCCAGCAGTTACAAAGGCTTTTCCGTGGACATTCAGTACTTC. Its protein is CASSYKGFSVDIQYF.

This clonotype was seen repeatedly, ten times or more. J is TRBJ2-5 and V is TRBV5-1; the D gene is possibly TRBD1 (5 bases). Deletions cut 4 bases from V and 5 bases from J, with 15 bases between. Per the germline V gene, CDR1 is SGHRS and CDR2 is YFSETQ. The CDR3 runs 14 residues. CDR3 region: CASSHSGFAETQYF. CDR3 DNA: TGCGCCAGCAGCCATTCAGGGTTTGCGGAGACCCAGTACTTC.

This chain joins TRBV6-1 and TRBJ1-4, with unresolved D. CDR3 length equals 13 residues. V lost 8 bases, J lost 3 bases, and 10 bases lay in between. Germline V gene sequence: CDR1 MNHNS, CDR2 SASEGT. The CDR3 sequence: CASQPGANEKLFF. Here the CDR3 DNA reads TGTGCCAGCCAGCCTGGGGCTAATGAAAAACTGTTTTTT.

This clonotype was detected only a few times. The genes are TRBV11-1 and TRBJ2-1; D possibly corresponds to TRBD2 (6 bases). The germline V gene encodes CDR1 SGHAT and CDR2 FQDESV (reference sequence). The ends were cut back, 5 bases at V and 4 bases at J, with 12 bases in the middle. CDR3 length: 14 residues. The CDR3 DNA sequence: TGTGCCAGCAGCCGCGGGACGGAATACAATGAGCAGTTCTTC. Protein product: CASSRGTEYNEQFF.

The chain has TRBV7-2 and TRBJ2-4, with D maybe TRBD1 (6 bases). Trimming pared 4 bases from V and 10 bases from J, leaving 17 bases between. Germline lookup yields CDR1 SGHTA and CDR2 FQGNSA. This CDR3 region has 14 residues. CDR3 residues: CASSSRTASGIQYF. The CDR3 DNA sequence: TGTGCCAGCAGCTCGAGGACAGCTTCAGGGATTCAGTACTTC.

This clonotype occurred a few times. J is TRBJ2-3 and V is TRBV6-5; 11 bases match TRBD2. Losses at the gene ends were 4 bases for V and 2 bases for J; bases not matched to a gene: 5. CDR3 size: 16 residues. Germline values: CDR1 MNHEY, CDR2 SVGAGI. Here the CDR3 reads CASSSLSGGATDTQYF. CDR3 coding DNA: TGTGCCAGCAGTTCACTTAGCGGGGGGGCCACAGATACGCAGTATTTT.

The V call is TRBV10-3, the J call TRBJ1-4, with 8 bases identical to TRBD1. The trim removed 10 bases at V and 6 bases at J, leaving 7 bases unmatched. CDR3 length: 13 residues. Germline V CDR1 and CDR2: ENHRY, SYGVKD. The CDR3 reads CATAGTGDEKLFF. In nucleotides, the CDR3 is TGTGCCACCGCCGGGACAGGAGATGAAAAACTGTTTTTT.

The chain couples TRBV5-4 to TRBJ2-7; 9 bases match TRBD1. CDR1 is SGHNT, CDR2 YYREEE, per germline (reference sequence). With V trimmed by 3 bases and J by 6 bases, 4 bases remained unmatched. The CDR3 extends over 13 amino acids. In DNA, the CDR3 is TGTGCCAGCAGCTCGGACAGGGGAGGCGAGCAGTACTTC. This encodes CASSSDRGGEQYF.